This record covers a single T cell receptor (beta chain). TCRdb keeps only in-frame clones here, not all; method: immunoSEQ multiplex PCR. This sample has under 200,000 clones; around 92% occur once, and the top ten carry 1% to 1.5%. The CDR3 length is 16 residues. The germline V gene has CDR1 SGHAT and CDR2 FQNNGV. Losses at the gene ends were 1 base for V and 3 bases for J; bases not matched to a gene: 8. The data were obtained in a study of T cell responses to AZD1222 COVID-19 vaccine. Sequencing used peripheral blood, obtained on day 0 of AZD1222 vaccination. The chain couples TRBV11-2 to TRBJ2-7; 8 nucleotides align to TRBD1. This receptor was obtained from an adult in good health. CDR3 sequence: CASSLAFGQGRYEQYF. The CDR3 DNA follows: TGTGCCAGCAGCTTAGCTTTTGGACAGGGACGCTACGAGCAGTACTTC. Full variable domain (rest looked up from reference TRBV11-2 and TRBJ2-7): EAGVAQSPRYKIIEKRQSVAFWCNPISGHATLYWYQQILGQGPKLLIQFQNNGVVDDSQLPKDRFSAERLKGVDSTLKIQPAKLEDSAVYLCASSLAFGQGRYEQYFGPGTRLTVT.